The following is a T cell receptor (beta chain) sequence with its context. The data are from a study of blood T cell repertoires in COVID-19. Clones were sequenced by immunoSEQ multiplex PCR, and TCRdb holds only the in-frame ones, with some missing. The table lists tens of thousands of clones, 70% to 85% of them singletons. The length of the CDR3 is 13 residues. V lost 8 bases and J 1 base, leaving 10 bases between the germline ends. Germline CDR1 is LGHDT and CDR2 is YNNKEL (reference sequence). This clonotype was obtained from a woman between 55 and 75 years old with acute or convalescent COVID-19. The gene calls are TRBV3-1 (or the pseudogene TRBV3-2) and TRBJ2-3, with D possibly being TRBD2 (5 bases). The sequencing input was peripheral blood. The CDR3 region is CASRLGGTDTQYF. The CDR3 region has the DNA TGTGCCAGCCGTCTCGGGGGCACAGATACGCAGTATTTT.